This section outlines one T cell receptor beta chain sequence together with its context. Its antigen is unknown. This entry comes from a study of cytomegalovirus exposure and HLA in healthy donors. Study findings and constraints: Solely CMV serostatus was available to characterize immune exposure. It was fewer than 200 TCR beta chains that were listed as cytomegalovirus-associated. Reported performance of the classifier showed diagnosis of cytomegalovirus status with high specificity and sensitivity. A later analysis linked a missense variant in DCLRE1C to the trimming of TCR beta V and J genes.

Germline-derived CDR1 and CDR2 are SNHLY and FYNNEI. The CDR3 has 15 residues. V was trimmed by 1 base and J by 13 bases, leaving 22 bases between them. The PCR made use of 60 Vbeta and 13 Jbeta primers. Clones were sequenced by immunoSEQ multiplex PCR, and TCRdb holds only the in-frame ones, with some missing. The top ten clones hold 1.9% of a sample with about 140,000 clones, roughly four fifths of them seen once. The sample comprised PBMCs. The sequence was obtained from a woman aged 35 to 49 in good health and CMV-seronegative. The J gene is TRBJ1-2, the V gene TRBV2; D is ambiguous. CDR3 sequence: CASSEVSMASKFATF. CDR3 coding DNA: TGTGCCAGCAGTGAAGTATCGATGGCATCCAAGTTCGCCACCTTC.